A selection of T cell receptor beta chains follows, all from one sample in a study of PD-1 blockade in classical Hodgkin lymphoma. TCRdb's copy holds only in-frame clones and misses some; the assay was immunoSEQ multiplex PCR. The data show tens of thousands of clones, approximately 90% seen once. Input material: CD8+ T cells from blood. The receptors shown here come from a human donor with classical Hodgkin lymphoma. CDR3s include the opening cysteine and the closing phenylalanine or tryptophan. The D gene is left open where the match is weak.

J gene	D gene	V gene	CDR3 DNA	CDR3 protein
TRBJ2-5	.	TRBV6-6	TGTGCCAGCAGTTACGTCGTCAGCACTCAAGAGACCCAGTACTTC	CASSYVVSTQETQYF
TRBJ1-4	.	TRBV2	TGTGCCAGCAGCGAGGGGAGGCTCATTGAAAAACTGTTTTTT	CASSEGRLIEKLFF
TRBJ2-1	.	TRBV2	TGTGCCAGCAGTGAAGCTCCAAACTACAATGAGCAGTTCTTC	CASSEAPNYNEQFF
TRBJ2-3	.	TRBV4-2	TGTGCCAGCAGCCTCAACATCGCAAATACGCAGTATTTT	CASSLNIANTQYF
TRBJ2-7	TRBD2	TRBV7-2	TGTGCCAGCAGCCCCGGACTAGCGGGCTCCTACGAGCAGTACTTC	CASSPGLAGSYEQYF
TRBJ2-7	.	TRBV25-1	TGTGCCAGCAGTCATGGGGCTTACGAGCAGTACTTC	CASSHGAYEQYF
TRBJ2-1	TRBD1	TRBV6-1	TGTGCCAGCAGTGAGGGGACAGGGTTCCACAATGAGCAGTTCTTC	CASSEGTGFHNEQFF
TRBJ2-1	TRBD2	TRBV5-8	TGTGCCAGCAGCTTGACTAGCGGGAGATACAATGAGCAGTTCTTC	CASSLTSGRYNEQFF
TRBJ1-1	.	TRBV2	TGTGCCAGCAGTGTCGCAGGGAACACTGAAGCTTTCTTT	CASSVAGNTEAFF
TRBJ1-4	.	TRBV7-9	TGTGCCAGCAGCTTAGTAAGGGAAAAACTGTTTTTT	CASSLVREKLFF
TRBJ1-1	.	TRBV7-9	TGTGCCAGCAGCTTAGTCTTCTCGACGGATAACACTGAAGCTTTCTTT	CASSLVFSTDNTEAFF
TRBJ2-1	TRBD2	TRBV11-3	TGTGCCAGCAGCTTAGCTGGCGGGAGCCATGAGCAGTTCTTC	CASSLAGGSHEQFF